This TCR beta chain was identified during a study of cytomegalovirus exposure and HLA in healthy donors. Broader study findings: Across donors, presence/absence analyses took sequencing depth to be roughly uniform.

This clone has only one observation. Its antigen is undetermined. The PCR had 60 Vbeta and 13 Jbeta primers. Data came from immunoSEQ multiplex PCR; TCRdb stores just in-frame clones and leaves some out. The repertoire includes 150,000 to 200,000 clones, roughly four fifths of them detected once, and about 3.4% sits in the top ten. The clonotype originates from a man between 35 and 55 years old in good health and CMV-seropositive. Sequencing input: PBMCs.

The CDR3 here is CASSLVASGRTGELFF. The CDR3 DNA is TGTGCCAGCAGCTTAGTGGCTAGCGGGAGAACCGGGGAGCTGTTTTTT. The chain links TRBV7-2 to TRBJ2-2, with 10 bases fitting TRBD2. The CDR3 runs 16 residues. In germline, CDR1 is SGHTA, CDR2 FQGNSA. V trimming: 1 base; J trimming: 5 bases; junction bases outside the gene matches: 4.